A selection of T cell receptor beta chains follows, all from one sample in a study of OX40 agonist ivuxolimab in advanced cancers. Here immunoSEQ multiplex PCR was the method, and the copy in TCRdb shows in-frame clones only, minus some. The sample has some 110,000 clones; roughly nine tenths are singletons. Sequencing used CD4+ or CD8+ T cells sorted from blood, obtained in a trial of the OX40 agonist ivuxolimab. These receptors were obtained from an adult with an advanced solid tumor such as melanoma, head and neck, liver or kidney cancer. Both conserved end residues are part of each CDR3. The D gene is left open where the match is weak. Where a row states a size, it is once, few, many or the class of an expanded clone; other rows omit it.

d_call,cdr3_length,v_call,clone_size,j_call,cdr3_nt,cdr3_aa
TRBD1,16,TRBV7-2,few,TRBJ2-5,TGTGCCAGCAGCTTAGCGAAGGTTCAGGGGGCAGAGACCCAGTACTTC,CASSLAKVQGAETQYF
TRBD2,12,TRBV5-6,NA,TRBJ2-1,TGTGCCAGCAGCTTACTAGCGGGGGAGCAGTTCTTC,CASSLLAGEQFF
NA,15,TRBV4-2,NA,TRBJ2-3,TGTGCCAGCAGCCAATCGGGGGTAGGAACAGATACGCAGTATTTT,CASSQSGVGTDTQYF
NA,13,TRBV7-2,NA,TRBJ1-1,TGTGCCAGCAGCTTGAAAGGTGACACTGAAGCTTTCTTT,CASSLKGDTEAFF
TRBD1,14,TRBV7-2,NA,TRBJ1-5,TGTGCCAGCAGCTCCGTACAGGGGTATCAGCCCCAGCATTTT,CASSSVQGYQPQHF
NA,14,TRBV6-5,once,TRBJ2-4,TGTGCCAGCAGTTTCCCGGGACAAATAAACATTCAGTACTTC,CASSFPGQINIQYF
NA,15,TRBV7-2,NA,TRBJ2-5,TGTGCCAGCAGCGTGCGGAGGGGGCGCGGGGAGACCCAGTACTTC,CASSVRRGRGETQYF
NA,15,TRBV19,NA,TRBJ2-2,TGTGCCAGTAGGGCAGGGGCTCCGGGGACCGGGGAGCTGTTTTTT,CASRAGAPGTGELFF
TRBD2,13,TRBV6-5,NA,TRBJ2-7,TGTGCCAGTTCCCCAGCGGGGGCGTGGGAGCAGTACTTC,CASSPAGAWEQYF
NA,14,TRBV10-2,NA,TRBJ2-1,TGCGCCAGCAGTGAGGGCAGGGGCTACAATGAGCAGTTCTTC,CASSEGRGYNEQFF
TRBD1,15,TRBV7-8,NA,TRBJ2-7,TGTGCCAGCAGCTCGGGACAGCCCGGCTCCTACGAGCAGTACTTC,CASSSGQPGSYEQYF
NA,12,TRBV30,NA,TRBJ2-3,TGTGCCTGGAGTGTTCGGGGGGATACGCAGTATTTT,CAWSVRGDTQYF
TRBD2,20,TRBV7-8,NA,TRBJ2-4,TGTGCCAGCAGCTTAGCGTGGCGACTAGCGGGCCGGCTAGCCAAAAACATTCAGTACTTC,CASSLAWRLAGRLAKNIQYF
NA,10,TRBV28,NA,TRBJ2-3,TGTGCCAGCCATACAGATACGCAGTATTTT,CASHTDTQYF
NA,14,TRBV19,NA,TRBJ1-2,TGTGCCAGTCAACAGGTCTCGTCGGGCTATGGCTACACCTTC,CASQQVSSGYGYTF
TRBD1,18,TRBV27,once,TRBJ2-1,TGTGCCAGCAGACCCCGTAGAGACAGGGGTAGCTCCTACAATGAGCAGTTCTTC,CASRPRRDRGSSYNEQFF
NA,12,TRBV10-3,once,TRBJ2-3,TGTGCCATCAGTGACGGCACAGATACGCAGTATTTT,CAISDGTDTQYF
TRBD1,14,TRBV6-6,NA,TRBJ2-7,TGTGCCAGCAGAAGTCCGAACCAGGGGGTCGAGCAGTACTTC,CASRSPNQGVEQYF
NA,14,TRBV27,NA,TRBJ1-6,TGTGCCAGCAGTTCAGGTCTATCGAATTCACCCCTCCACTTT,CASSSGLSNSPLHF
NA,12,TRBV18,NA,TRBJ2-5,TGTGCCAGCTCACCAGATGGAGAGACCCAGTACTTC,CASSPDGETQYF
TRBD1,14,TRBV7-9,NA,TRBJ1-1,TGTGCCAGCAGCCCGGGACAGGGTGGCACTGAAGCTTTCTTT,CASSPGQGGTEAFF
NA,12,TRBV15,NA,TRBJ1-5,TGTGCCACCAGCAGAGGAGGTCAGCCCCAGCATTTT,CATSRGGQPQHF
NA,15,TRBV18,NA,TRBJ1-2,TGTGCCAGCTCTCCCCCCCGGGCAGAAGTTTATGGCTACACCTTC,CASSPPRAEVYGYTF
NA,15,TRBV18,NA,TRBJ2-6,TGTGCCAGCTCCAGGGGAAACTCTGGGGCCAACGTCCTGACTTTC,CASSRGNSGANVLTF
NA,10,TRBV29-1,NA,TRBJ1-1,TGCAGCGTAGGGACCGCTGAAGCTTTCTTT,CSVGTAEAFF
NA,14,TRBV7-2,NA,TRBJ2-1,TGTGCCAGCAGTCGAGGTCTAGGGGAGACTGAGCAGTTCTTC,CASSRGLGETEQFF
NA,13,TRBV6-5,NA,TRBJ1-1,TGTGCCAGCAGTTACGGGGGTCTCACTGAAGCTTTCTTT,CASSYGGLTEAFF